This entry describes one T cell receptor beta chain. The entry originates in a study of blood T cell repertoires in COVID-19. Original handling: How many nucleated cells were present was estimated from reference gene primer amplification. Assay: immunoSEQ multiplex PCR; the TCRdb copy retains only in-frame clones and omits some. That table gives V, J and clone size, and the DNA gave D and trimming. The top ten hold under 3% of the sample, which has approximately 280,000 clones, roughly 86% seen once. CDR1 and CDR2 from the germline V gene are LGHDT and YNNKEL (reference sequence). The trim removed 3 bases at V and 8 bases at J, leaving 8 bases unmatched. This CDR3 is built from 15 residues. Each participant's cohort was designated according to participant-reported clinical history.

The genes are TRBV3-1 (or the pseudogene TRBV3-2) and TRBJ2-3; TRBD2 matches 10 bases. Sequencing was done on a sample of PBMCs or T cells enriched from blood (not recorded which). The sequence was obtained from a woman between 18 and 30 years old who had recovered from COVID-19. The CDR3 bases are TGTGCCAGCAGCCAGGATCTAGCGGGGGTGGGTACGCAGTATTTT. Its translation: CASSQDLAGVGTQYF.